These 12 T cell receptor beta chains came from one sample sequenced in a study of T cells after posttransplantation cyclophosphamide. The naive gate required viable CD3+CD4+ or CD3+CD8+ cells with CCR7+CD45RA+CD45RO-CD95-CD27+CD28+ phenotype. Measured with immunoSEQ multiplex PCR; TCRdb has only the in-frame clones, and not every one. Here the sample spans fewer than 25,000 clones, 95% to 98% being singletons. Sequenced input: naive CD4+ T cells sorted from PBMCs. The receptors were sampled from a man aged 45-65 years in good health, CMV-negative, and a related stem cell transplant donor.

The chain carries TRBV2 and TRBJ1-2; TRBD1 matches 9 bases. The trim removed 5 bases at V and 6 bases at J, leaving 10 bases unmatched. Germline V lookup: CDR1 SNHLY, CDR2 FYNNEI. The CDR3 loop spans 15 amino acids. In nucleotides, the CDR3 is TGTGCCAGCAGTCTCCGGGACAGGGAGGGGAATGGCTACACCTTC. It codes for CASSLRDREGNGYTF. The full variable domain, its missing parts supplied by reference TRBV2 and TRBJ1-2, is EPEVTQTPSHQVTQMGQEVILRCVPISNHLYFYWYRQILGQKVEFLVSFYNNEISEKSEIFDDQFSVERPDGSNFTLKIRSTKLEDSAMYFCASSLRDREGNGYTFGSGTRLTVV.

The chain has TRBV2 and TRBJ1-1; 11 nucleotides agree with TRBD1. V lost 4 bases to trimming and J lost 1 base; unmatched junction nucleotides: 5. The germline V gene encodes CDR1 SNHLY and CDR2 FYNNEI. The CDR3 extends over 16 amino acids. In DNA, the CDR3 is TGTGCCAGCAGTGGGGCGGACAGGGGGCGGAACACTGAAGCTTTCTTT. Protein: CASSGADRGRNTEAFF.

V is TRBV7-9 and J is TRBJ2-5, with TRBD2 matching over 13 bases. Losses at the gene ends were 5 bases for V and 5 bases for J; bases not matched to a gene: 14. CDR1 and CDR2 from the germline V gene are SEHNR and FQNEAQ (reference sequence). This CDR3 region has 18 residues. This CDR3 reads CASSLRTSGRRIGETQYF. The DNA for the CDR3 is TGTGCCAGCAGCCTCCGGACTAGCGGGAGAAGAATTGGTGAGACCCAGTACTTC.

V gene TRBV5-1 combines with J gene TRBJ1-4, with unresolved D. V was cut by 0 bases and J by 3 bases, with 6 bases left in between. CDR1 is SGHRS, CDR2 YFSETQ, per germline. The CDR3 is 14 amino acids. CDR3 bases: TGCGCCAGCAGCTTGGGACTCTCTAATGAAAAACTGTTTTTT. Protein product: CASSLGLSNEKLFF.

V usage is TRBV11-2 and J usage is TRBJ1-1, with D tentatively TRBD1 (5 bases). Germline V lookup: CDR1 SGHAT, CDR2 FQNNGV. V lost 9 bases and J lost 3, with 26 bases in between. The CDR3 covers 17 residues. The chain's CDR3 is CASGRGGFSGLYTEAFF. Here the CDR3 DNA reads TGTGCCAGTGGTAGGGGTGGATTTTCTGGTCTCTACACTGAAGCTTTCTTT.

The V and J genes are TRBV7-2 and TRBJ2-2; possibly TRBD1 for D (5 bases). The CDR3 spans 16 residues. Deletions cut 0 bases from V and 3 bases from J, with 11 bases between. Germline CDR1 reads SGHTA; CDR2 reads FQGNSA. Here the CDR3 reads CASSLARAFYTGELFF. The CDR3 DNA sequence: TGTGCCAGCAGCTTAGCCAGGGCGTTTTACACCGGGGAGCTGTTTTTT.

This chain joins TRBV6-4 and TRBJ2-3, with 7 bases lining up with TRBD2. Germline loops: CDR1 MRHNA, CDR2 SNTAGT. The trim removed 6 bases at V and 0 bases at J, leaving 3 bases unmatched. The CDR3 has 14 residues. DNA for the CDR3: TGTGCCAGCAGCCCTAGCGGTAGCACAGATACGCAGTATTTT. This sequence encodes CASSPSGSTDTQYF.

The gene calls are TRBV7-3 and TRBJ2-3, with D tentatively TRBD2 (6 bases). Germline V gives CDR1 SGHTA, CDR2 FQGTGA. The CDR3 sequence is 14 residues long. The V gene lost 2 bases and the J gene lost 2 bases, with 8 bases spanning the gap. The CDR3 loop reads CASSLAGNTDTQYF. The CDR3 DNA follows: TGTGCCAGCAGCTTAGCGGGAAACACAGATACGCAGTATTTT.

The chain employs TRBV7-2 and TRBJ2-7; D might be TRBD2 (6 bases). The CDR3 is 16 residues long. V was clipped by 4 bases and J by 8 bases, with 24 bases between them. Germline CDR1 reads SGHTA; CDR2 reads FQGNSA. CDR3 amino acids: CASSSSLAGSVFQQYF. Written as DNA, the CDR3 is TGTGCCAGCAGCTCGTCCCTCGCGGGGAGTGTATTCCAGCAGTACTTC.

A remark on this clone: Other nucleotide sequences in the sample specify the same CDR3. This sequence joins TRBV7-9 and TRBJ2-7, with 7 bases lining up with TRBD2. The trim removed 7 bases at V and 7 bases at J, leaving 16 bases unmatched. Germline values: CDR1 SEHNR, CDR2 FQNEAQ (reference sequence). The CDR3 length is 15 residues. In DNA, the CDR3 is TGTGCCAGCAACACCGACTGGGCGGGAGCGGGAGAGCAGTACTTC. Its translation: CASNTDWAGAGEQYF.

V is TRBV5-1 and J is TRBJ2-3; 9 nucleotides agree with TRBD1. Unmatched junction bases numbered 4, after V lost 4 bases and J lost 1 base. Germline values: CDR1 SGHRS, CDR2 YFSETQ. The CDR3 covers 15 residues. The CDR3 bases are TGCGCCAGCAGCCCCCGGGACAGGGGCACAGATACGCAGTATTTT. Amino acids: CASSPRDRGTDTQYF.

This chain joins TRBV7-2 and TRBJ1-5; weak D call: TRBD1 (6 bases). With 6 bases removed from V and 7 bases from J, the gap between germline ends came to 19 bases. This CDR3 has 15 residues. Germline lookup yields CDR1 SGHTA and CDR2 FQGNSA. CDR3 bases: TGTGCCAGCAGATTACAGGGAACCTTGGGACAGCCCCAGCATTTT. This gives the protein CASRLQGTLGQPQHF. The whole variable domain, remainder taken from reference TRBV7-2 and TRBJ1-5, is GAGVSQSPSNKVTEKGKDVELRCDPISGHTALYWYRQSLGQGLEFLIYFQGNSAPDKSGLPSDRFSAERTGGSVSTLTIQRTQQEDSAVYLCASRLQGTLGQPQHFGDGTRLSIL.